This T cell receptor (beta chain) was profiled in a study of blood T cell repertoires in COVID-19. The overall study: T cells, B-cell-depleted T cells, or PBMCs provided the cDNA or gDNA that served as material.

The germline gives CDR1 LNHDA, CDR2 SQIVND (reference sequence). This CDR3 comprises 16 residues. The V and J ends lost 4 bases and 4 bases, in that order; junction bases with no gene match: 9. This table comes from immunoSEQ multiplex PCR, and its TCRdb copy is limited to in-frame clones, with some not included. The profile shows approximately 330,000 clones, around 85% of them singletons. This chain connects TRBV19 to TRBJ1-4; TRBD1 matches at 7 bases. This TCR derives from a woman between 40 and 50 years old with acute COVID-19. Input material: PBMCs or T cells enriched from blood (not recorded which). The CDR3 DNA sequence: TGTGCCAGTAGTACAAGCCCGACAGGGCTTAATGAAAAACTGTTTTTT. It codes for CASSTSPTGLNEKLFF.